The next 10 T cell receptor beta chains were all read from a single sample in a study of T cells in Graves' hyperthyroidism and ophthalmopathy. RNA transcripts were the template for amplifying TCR beta CDR3 regions. The TCR CDR3 first-round RT-PCR relied on the HTBI primer set. TCRdb independently ran MiXCR on the multiplex PCR reads; one entry per CDR3 protein. The table includes around 690,000 distinct CDR3 sequences, approximately 15% detected once. Sequences were obtained from blood. The receptors were sampled from a man aged 50-60 years with Graves' hyperthyroidism.

The chain combines TRBV5-1 with TRBJ2-7; D is ambiguous. Looked up from germline, CDR1 is SGHRS and CDR2 is YFSETQ. Trimming left V 0 bases short and J 0 bases short, with 13 bases between. This CDR3 region has 16 residues. For the CDR3, the DNA is TGCGCCAGCAGCTTGGCGGGTGCTGGAGTCTCCTACGAGCAGTACTTC. Its protein is CASSLAGAGVSYEQYF.

The gene calls are TRBV20-1 and TRBJ2-1; 14 nucleotides line up with TRBD2. The J segment lost 0 bases and the V segment lost 4 bases, leaving 5 bases of the junction unmatched. Germline V gives CDR1 DFQATT, CDR2 SNEGSKA (reference sequence). The CDR3 sequence is 17 residues long. CDR3 in amino acids: CSATGLAGVLSYNEQFF. The CDR3 DNA reads as TGCAGTGCTACGGGACTAGCGGGAGTCCTCTCCTACAATGAGCAGTTCTTC.

Ten or more counts support this clonotype. This chain joins TRBV18 and TRBJ1-2; D might be TRBD1 (6 bases). This CDR3 spans 15 amino acids. Trimming cost V 3 bases and J 0 bases, with 11 bases left between them. Germline V lookup: CDR1 KGHSH, CDR2 LQKENI. The CDR3 nucleotides read TGTGCCAGCTCACCTCAGGACAGCCCTAACTATGGCTACACCTTC. Translated: CASSPQDSPNYGYTF. Combining the CDR3 with reference TRBV18 and TRBJ1-2 gives the whole variable domain NAGVMQNPRHLVRRRGQEARLRCSPMKGHSHVYWYRQLPEEGLKFMVYLQKENIIDESGMPKERFSAEFPKEGPSILRIQQVVRGDSAAYFCASSPQDSPNYGYTFGSGTRLTVV.

This clonotype occurred many times. The chain carries TRBV3-1 and TRBJ1-1; D ambiguous. Germline assignment: CDR1 LGHDT and CDR2 YNNKEL (reference sequence). Trimming removed 1 base at V and 0 bases at J, with 12 bases between. CDR3 size: 16 residues. The CDR3 DNA is TGTGCCAGCAGCCAAGGGTCTAACAGAATGAACACTGAAGCTTTCTTT. It codes for CASSQGSNRMNTEAFF.

The chain carries TRBV27 and TRBJ1-5, with 11 bases matching TRBD1. The CDR3 contains 17 residues. Trimming removed 6 bases from V and 1 base from J; junction bases left unmatched: 8. Germline V lookup: CDR1 MNHEY, CDR2 SMNVEV (reference sequence). The CDR3 sequence: CASSRYGTGGSNQPQHF. CDR3 coding DNA: TGTGCCAGCAGCCGATACGGGACAGGGGGAAGCAATCAGCCCCAGCATTTT.

The chain carries TRBV7-9 and TRBJ2-7; TRBD2 aligns across 10 bases. V lost 7 bases, J lost 7 bases, and 16 bases stayed unmatched. The CDR3 is 16 amino acids. CDR1 and CDR2 (germline): SEHNR, FQNEAQ (reference sequence). For the CDR3, the DNA is TGTGCCAGCACCACAGTCTCTAGCGGGAGCCGCTGGGAGCAGTACTTC. Translated: CASTTVSSGSRWEQYF.

This clonotype was picked up a small number of times. This rearrangement joins TRBV7-9 to TRBJ1-2, with D perhaps matching TRBD1 (6 bases). The CDR3 contains 14 residues. Trimming removed 5 bases at V and 6 bases at J, with 16 bases between. Germline V gene data show CDR1 as SEHNR and CDR2 as FQNEAQ (reference sequence). In DNA form, the CDR3 reads TGTGCCAGCAGCCCCCACGGGGGCGAGGATGGCTACACCTTC. Its protein product is CASSPHGGEDGYTF.

There are many counts of this clonotype. The V gene is TRBV6-2 or TRBV6-3, the J gene TRBJ1-2, with 9 bases lining up with TRBD1. This CDR3 is 12 amino acids long. The V and J ends lost 7 bases and 8 bases, in that order; junction bases with no gene match: 5. CDR1 is MNHEY and CDR2 is SVGEGT in the germline V gene. DNA of the CDR3: TGTGCCAGCATTGGACAGGGGAGAGGCTACACCTTC. Its translation is CASIGQGRGYTF.

This clonotype was seen many times. This chain links TRBV2 with TRBJ2-7; no firm D call. Germline V CDR1 and CDR2: SNHLY, FYNNEI. V lost 4 bases and J lost 0, with 7 bases in between. This CDR3 has 13 amino acids. The CDR3 bases are TGTGCCAGCAGTGGCCGACTCTCCTACGAGCAGTACTTC. Its translation: CASSGRLSYEQYF.

This clonotype was observed at least ten times. CDR3 in DNA: TGTGCCAGCAGTTCATACAGGGGGCGCATCCCGGGAGCTTTCTTT. Amino acid sequence: CASSSYRGRIPGAFF. The chain joins TRBV28 to TRBJ1-1, with 9 bases fitting TRBD1. The length of the CDR3 is 15 residues. With V trimmed by 4 bases and J by 10 bases, 13 bases remained unmatched. Per germline, CDR1 MDHEN and CDR2 SYDVKM. The full variable domain, rest sourced from reference TRBV28 and TRBJ1-1, is DVKVTQSSRYLVKRTGEKVFLECVQDMDHENMFWYRQDPGLGLRLIYFSYDVKMKEKGDIPEGYSVSREKKERFSLILESASTNQTSMYLCASSSYRGRIPGAFFGQGTRLTVV.